A selection of T cell receptor beta chains follows, all from one sample in a study of CD8+ T cells in alopecia areata. Profiled with immunoSEQ multiplex PCR; TCRdb holds only in-frame clones, not every one. The table records 150,000 or so clones, about 47% of them present only once. The starting material was CD8+ T cells sorted from blood, obtained at week 0. The receptor source for this set is a human donor with alopecia areata. Each CDR3 is given with its conserved first and last residue. Fields, in order: D gene, J gene, V gene, clone size, CDR3 DNA, CDR3 protein. D genes are given only for firm matches. Not all rows give a size; the values are once, few, many and, for expanded clones, a class.

>NA|TRBJ1-2|TRBV5-4|NA
TGTGCCAGCAGCTTGGGCGAGTCGGATTTATATGGCTACACCTTC
CASSLGESDLYGYTF
>TRBD1|TRBJ2-7|TRBV9|NA
TGTGCCAGCAGCGTTACAGACAGGGACTACGAGCAGTACTTC
CASSVTDRDYEQYF
>NA|TRBJ2-5|TRBV11-2|NA
TGTGCCAGCAGCTTTAAAGGACTCGATAAAGAGACCCAGTACTTC
CASSFKGLDKETQYF
>TRBD2|TRBJ2-1|TRBV11-2|few
TGTGCCAGCAGCTTGGCGTCCGGGGGGATATACTACAATGAGCAGTTCTTC
CASSLASGGIYYNEQFF
>NA|TRBJ2-1|TRBV7-9|NA
TGTGCCAGCAGCTCCCGTGGAGTCTACAATGAGCAGTTCTTC
CASSSRGVYNEQFF
>TRBD1|TRBJ2-5|TRBV7-3|few
TGTGCCAGCAGCCCGTCAGGGGGCTGGGAGACCCAGTACTTC
CASSPSGGWETQYF
>NA|TRBJ2-3|TRBV30|NA
TGTGCCTGGAGTCCCCGAGTAGAGTCAGATACGCAGTATTTT
CAWSPRVESDTQYF
>TRBD1|TRBJ2-1|TRBV27|NA
TGTGCCAGCAGGGGACAGGTCTCCTACAATGAGCAGTTCTTC
CASRGQVSYNEQFF
>NA|TRBJ2-5|TRBV5-1|few
TGCGCCAGCGGGCAGGCGGTATCGGAGACCCAGTACTTC
CASGQAVSETQYF
>NA|TRBJ2-1|TRBV7-2|few
TGTGCCAGCAGTCGGCTAGGTCTCTACAATGAGCAGTTCTTC
CASSRLGLYNEQFF
>NA|TRBJ2-1|TRBV19|few
TGTGCCAGTAGTATTCCCTTCTCCTACAATGAGCAGTTCTTC
CASSIPFSYNEQFF
>TRBD1|TRBJ1-2|TRBV5-6|NA
TGTGCCAGCAGCTTGACAGGGGCCGGCGGCTACACCTTC
CASSLTGAGGYTF
>NA|TRBJ1-1|TRBV5-6|NA
TGTGCCAGCAGTGGGGAGTCCACTGAAGCTTTCTTT
CASSGESTEAFF
>TRBD1|TRBJ1-1|TRBV6-6|NA
TGTGCCAGCAGTTATTCGACAGGGGTGACTGAAGCTTTCTTT
CASSYSTGVTEAFF
>NA|TRBJ2-7|TRBV7-9|NA
TGTGCCAGCGTCCCAAGGCTGACCTACGAGCAGTACTTC
CASVPRLTYEQYF
>NA|TRBJ2-7|TRBV5-1|few
TGCGCCAGCAGCTTGGGCCGTGCTTCCTACGAGCAGTACTTC
CASSLGRASYEQYF
>NA|TRBJ2-7|TRBV5-4|NA
TGTGCCAGCAGCCCCCCGGACAGATACGAGCAGTACTTC
CASSPPDRYEQYF
>NA|TRBJ2-1|TRBV5-6|few
TGTGCCAGCAGCTTGGGAGGGTCCTACAATGAGCAGTTCTTC
CASSLGGSYNEQFF
>TRBD2|TRBJ2-7|TRBV29-1|few
TGCAGCGTAGCCAGCGGGGACTACGAGCAGTACTTC
CSVASGDYEQYF
>NA|TRBJ1-1|TRBV29-1|NA
TGCAGCGTTGTTAGCGGTTCTGAAGCTTTCTTT
CSVVSGSEAFF
>TRBD1|TRBJ2-5|TRBV11-2|NA
TGTGCCAGCAGCTTAGCAGGGGGCGAGGAGACCCAGTACTTC
CASSLAGGEETQYF
>TRBD1|TRBJ1-4|TRBV15|NA
TGTGCCACCAGCAGAGACGGGGACAGGGGTAAACTGTTTTTT
CATSRDGDRGKLFF
>TRBD1|TRBJ2-3|TRBV6-4|few
TGTGCCAGCACCCCGGGGACAGGGGGTACAGATACGCAGTATTTT
CASTPGTGGTDTQYF
>NA|TRBJ2-7|TRBV11-2|medium-sized
TGTGCCAGCAGCTTAGGTCGTGAGCAGTACTTC
CASSLGREQYF
>NA|TRBJ1-5|TRBV6-4|few
TGTGCCAGCAGTCTCCGGGCAGGGGGCAATCAGCCCCAGCATTTT
CASSLRAGGNQPQHF
>TRBD1|TRBJ1-1|TRBV19|few
TGTGCCAGTAGTATGCAAACGGGACAGATTGAAGCTTTCTTT
CASSMQTGQIEAFF
>TRBD1|TRBJ2-3|TRBV29-1|once
TGCAGCGTTGAAGGGCTGGGGACAGGGAGCACAGATACGCAGTATTTT
CSVEGLGTGSTDTQYF
>NA|TRBJ2-7|TRBV5-6|NA
TGTGCCAGCAGCTTGGGACCGGAAGCCTACGAGCAGTACTTC
CASSLGPEAYEQYF
>NA|TRBJ2-5|TRBV7-9|few
TGTGCCAGCAGCCTAGGGCTTCGAGAGACCCAGTACTTC
CASSLGLRETQYF
>TRBD1|TRBJ2-1|TRBV29-1|NA
TGCAGCGTTGAACACCCACAGGGGGTCTACAATGAGCAGTTCTTC
CSVEHPQGVYNEQFF
>NA|TRBJ2-3|TRBV27|few
TGTGCCAGCAGTCCTTCAGCGGCCACAGATACGCAGTATTTT
CASSPSAATDTQYF
>NA|TRBJ1-3|TRBV7-8|NA
TGTGCCAGCAGGCGGAGCGACGGAAACACCATATATTTT
CASRRSDGNTIYF
>NA|TRBJ2-4|TRBV5-1|few
TGCGCCAGCAGCTCGGGACACAGGCAGTACTTC
CASSSGHRQYF
>NA|TRBJ2-2|TRBV29-1|NA
TGCAGCGTTGAAGATCAGGGTGGGACCGGGGAGCTGTTTTTT
CSVEDQGGTGELFF
>NA|TRBJ1-3|TRBV19|NA
TGTGCCAGTACCTTCGACGGCTCTGGAAACACCATATATTTT
CASTFDGSGNTIYF
>TRBD1|TRBJ1-5|TRBV11-2|few
TGTGCCAGCAGCTTAGGGGCAGGGGGTAATCAGCCCCAGCATTTT
CASSLGAGGNQPQHF
>NA|TRBJ2-1|TRBV6-5|few
TGTGCCAGCAGTCGAACCGGGACTCTTAATGAGCAGTTCTTC
CASSRTGTLNEQFF
>TRBD1|TRBJ2-7|TRBV6-5|NA
TGTGCCAGCAGTTACTCCGCGGACAGGCTCATCTACGAGCAGTACTTC
CASSYSADRLIYEQYF
>TRBD1|TRBJ1-1|TRBV4-3|NA
TGCGCCAGCAGCCAAGATGAGGGGGCGACTGAAGCTTTCTTT
CASSQDEGATEAFF
>TRBD2|TRBJ2-5|TRBV2|NA
TGTGCCAGCAGATTACTAGCGGAGGAGACCCAGTACTTC
CASRLLAEETQYF
>NA|TRBJ2-4|TRBV29-1|NA
TGCAGCGTTTTGGTGGTGTTAGCCAAAAACATTCAGTACTTC
CSVLVVLAKNIQYF
>NA|TRBJ2-2|TRBV11-2|few
TGTGCCAGCAGCTTAGCGGCCGGGTGGAACACCGGGGAGCTGTTTTTT
CASSLAAGWNTGELFF
>NA|TRBJ2-1|TRBV4-1|NA
TGCGCCAGCAGCCAGGCGAGTCGGGGTAATGAGCAGTTCTTC
CASSQASRGNEQFF
>NA|TRBJ1-4|TRBV6-6|few
TGTGCCAGCAGTTACACGGACCCTTTAGTAAAACTGTTTTTT
CASSYTDPLVKLFF
>NA|TRBJ2-1|TRBV27|few
TGTGCCAGCAGTCATTCCTACAATGAGCAGTTCTTC
CASSHSYNEQFF
>TRBD1|TRBJ2-1|TRBV29-1|few
TGCAGCCCGGTGGGGACAGGGTTTTACAATGAGCAGTTCTTC
CSPVGTGFYNEQFF
>NA|TRBJ1-1|TRBV2|NA
TGTGCCAGCAGTGATGGTGGGGCTTTCTTT
CASSDGGAFF
>NA|TRBJ2-7|TRBV5-6|NA
TGTGCCAGCAGCTTGGAAGGGTTCGACGAGCAGTACTTC
CASSLEGFDEQYF
>NA|TRBJ2-1|TRBV9|NA
TGTGCCAGCCGCCCCAGTGGGTACAATGAGCAGTTCTTC
CASRPSGYNEQFF
>TRBD1|TRBJ2-7|TRBV7-2|NA
TGTGCCAGCAGCTTAAGAGGCCAGGGGGCGGCCTACGAGCAGTACTTC
CASSLRGQGAAYEQYF
>NA|TRBJ1-2|TRBV27|NA
TGTGCCAGCAGTTTGCGGTCCGCCTACTATGGCTACACCTTC
CASSLRSAYYGYTF
>NA|TRBJ1-1|TRBV13|NA
TGTGCCAGCAGCTTCATCAACACTGAAGCTTTCTTT
CASSFINTEAFF
>NA|TRBJ1-1|TRBV7-8|few
TGTGCCAGCAGCTTTTCCGACACTGAAGCTTTCTTT
CASSFSDTEAFF